These 10 T cell receptor beta chains came from one sample sequenced in a study of cytomegalovirus exposure and HLA in healthy donors. 13 Jbeta primers and 60 Vbeta primers were used for the PCR. Using immunoSEQ multiplex PCR, the repertoire was profiled, and TCRdb retains in-frame clones only, with some absent. The sample yields around 92,000 clones, over 70% seen once. The source material was PBMCs. The receptors stem from a girl aged 2 to 9 in good health and CMV-seropositive.

CDR3: CASSAPGQGDTQYF. The CDR3 bases are TGTGCCAGCAGCGCACCGGGACAGGGGGATACGCAGTATTTT. The V gene is TRBV11-2, the J gene TRBJ2-3; 10 bases line up with TRBD1. The CDR3 has 14 residues. Germline V gives CDR1 SGHAT, CDR2 FQNNGV. V shed 5 bases and J 6 bases; nucleotides not matched to a gene: 5.

This clone has just a few counts. The V gene is TRBV19, the J gene TRBJ2-1; tentative D call: TRBD2 (5 bases). The V end lost 0 bases, the J end lost 1 base, and 7 bases lay between the germline ends. This CDR3 comprises 15 residues. The germline V gene encodes CDR1 LNHDA and CDR2 SQIVND (reference sequence). CDR3 sequence: CASSIEVASYNEQFF. The CDR3 coding sequence is TGTGCCAGTAGTATAGAAGTAGCGTCCTACAATGAGCAGTTCTTC.

V gene TRBV29-1 combines with J gene TRBJ2-7, with 10 bases aligning to TRBD2. With 5 bases clipped from V and 6 bases from J, the junction kept 4 bases outside the gene matches. The CDR3 consists of 12 residues. CDR1 is SQVTM, CDR2 ANQGSEA, per germline. The CDR3 sequence: CSVSGRAGEQYF. CDR3 coding DNA: TGCAGCGTTAGCGGGAGGGCCGGCGAGCAGTACTTC.

The chain joins TRBV6-6 to TRBJ2-5; possibly TRBD2 for D (6 bases). V lost 7 bases and J 5 bases, leaving 23 bases between the germline ends. The CDR3 spans 16 residues. The germline CDR1 and CDR2 sequences are MNHNY and SVGAGI (reference sequence). This chain's CDR3 is CASTEIIGGPLETQYF. CDR3 in DNA: TGTGCCAGCACCGAAATCATCGGAGGGCCGCTTGAGACCCAGTACTTC.

This clone was counted a few times. This chain links TRBV28 with TRBJ1-1; D remains unclear. CDR1 MDHEN and CDR2 SYDVKM come from the germline V gene. The CDR3 is made up of 14 amino acids. Trimming cost V 8 bases and J 0 bases, with 13 bases left between them. CDR3 sequence (DNA): TGTGCCAGCGTCGCGGCCAGCTTGAACACTGAAGCTTTCTTT. This codes for CASVAASLNTEAFF.

This chain connects TRBV18 to TRBJ2-7; a possible D gene is TRBD1 (6 bases). Trimming left V 0 bases short and J 7 bases short, with 16 bases between. The germline V gene has CDR1 KGHSH and CDR2 LQKENI. The CDR3 loop spans 15 amino acids. The chain's CDR3 is CASSPPSGAFGEQYF. The CDR3, as DNA: TGTGCCAGCTCACCACCGTCAGGGGCTTTCGGGGAGCAGTACTTC.

The chain joins TRBV5-6 to TRBJ2-3; TRBD2 aligns across 10 bases. Looked up from germline, CDR1 is SGHDT and CDR2 is YYEEEE. Losses at the gene ends were 0 bases for V and 4 bases for J; bases not matched to a gene: 8. The CDR3 totals 17 residues. Here the CDR3 reads CASSLALAGAVSDTQYF. CDR3 DNA sequence: TGTGCCAGCAGCTTGGCCCTAGCGGGAGCAGTCTCAGATACGCAGTATTTT.

J is TRBJ1-1 and V is TRBV5-1; TRBD1 might be the D (5 bases). The V and J ends lost 4 bases and 1 base respectively, with 11 bases between them. The CDR3 length is 14 residues. CDR1 and CDR2 (germline): SGHRS, YFSETQ. In DNA form, the CDR3 reads TGCGCCAGCAGCCCTCGGGGGGAGAACACTGAAGCTTTCTTT. Translating gives CASSPRGENTEAFF.

The rearrangement joins TRBV7-9 to TRBJ2-7, with 8 nucleotides matching TRBD2. With 3 bases clipped from V and 3 bases from J, the junction kept 13 bases outside the gene matches. The germline CDR1 and CDR2 sequences are SEHNR and FQNEAQ (reference sequence). This CDR3 contains 17 residues. This CDR3 is CASSFPPGTRNVYEQYF. In DNA form, the CDR3 reads TGTGCCAGCAGCTTCCCTCCCGGGACTAGGAACGTCTACGAGCAGTACTTC. Using reference TRBV7-9 and TRBJ2-7 for the parts outside the CDR3, the full variable domain is DTGVSQNPRHKITKRGQNVTFRCDPISEHNRLYWYRQTLGQGPEFLTYFQNEAQLEKSRLLSDRFSAERPKGSFSTLEIQRTEQGDSAMYLCASSFPPGTRNVYEQYFGPGTRLTVT.

This chain uses TRBV30 with TRBJ2-7, with D possibly matching TRBD2 (5 bases). Trimming removed 3 bases from V and 0 bases from J, with 12 bases in between. The V gene's germline CDR1 is GTSNPN and CDR2 SVGIG (reference sequence). This CDR3 contains 14 residues. DNA of the CDR3: TGTGCCTGGAGCCGGGGAGCTATCTCCTACGAGCAGTACTTC. Translated, it gives CAWSRGAISYEQYF.